Included here is one T cell receptor (beta chain) sequence, with context. Its antigen is as yet unknown. Only in-frame clones appear in the TCRdb table, and some are missing; sequencing was by immunoSEQ multiplex PCR. The sample includes approximately 200,000 clones, 70% to 90% seen only once; the top ten take over 2.5%. This specimen belongs to a study of cytomegalovirus exposure and HLA in healthy donors. Findings and caveats of the study: Three chains tied to CMV proved CMV antigen-specific in vitro.

CDR1 is ENHRY and CDR2 is SYGVKD in the germline V gene. CDR3 length equals 14 residues. Trimming cost V 5 bases and J 3 bases; bases outside gene matches: 5. V usage is TRBV10-3 and J usage is TRBJ2-5, with 8 bases matching TRBD2. The sequencing input was PBMCs. The TCR sequence derives from a woman younger than 35 in good health and CMV-seronegative. The CDR3 protein is CAISSGSPKETQYF. The CDR3 coding sequence is TGTGCCATCAGTAGCGGGAGCCCTAAAGAGACCCAGTACTTC.